This T cell receptor (beta chain) was identified during a study of blood T cell repertoires in COVID-19 (dated by TCRdb to between 2020 and 2021). Background for the entire study: The collaborator samples originated in the United States, Italy and Spain and spanned the acute and convalescent phases of COVID-19. The material from the prospective study consisted of cDNA or gDNA derived from T cells, B-cell-depleted T cells, or PBMCs. The dataset comprised deeply sampled blood TCRbeta repertoires from subjects exposed to, actively infected with, or recovered from COVID-19. The repertoires were released in a freely available public database meant as a resource for research on the immune response to SARS-CoV-2. The samples were drawn from two sources: the first 160 participants of the ongoing ImmuneRACE study, and over 1,000 subjects contributed by 6 global collaborators. Sample metadata almost always included a de-identified subject ID, COVID-19 status, age in years and sex. Where HLA class I and class II types were available, the types were taken from metadata supplied by the sample provider, not from assay-based typing.

V is clipped by 1 base and J by 5 bases, and the sequence between their germline boundaries is 11 bases long. CDR1 and CDR2 (MGHRA, YSYEKL) derive from the germline V gene. The CDR3 numbers 14 residues from cysteine through phenylalanine. The retained sequence is limited to the CDR3, 42 bases, with the frame set at the first base. About this clone: The clone's antigen remains unknown. No clone much larger than this one lies a single base away; base qualities are absent.

The immunoSEQ Assay, a bias-controlled multiplex PCR, was used to amplify TCRbeta CDR3 regions from genomic DNA. The study's own analysis went as follows. Nucleated cell counts per sample were estimated from amplification of reference gene primers within the assay. To quantify the absolute abundance of each unique TCRbeta CDR3 rearrangement, sequence reads were collapsed and filtered. For each sample, productive Simpson clonality was calculated by taking the square root of Simpson's diversity index across productive rearrangements. TCRdb retrieved this table from immuneACCESS and kept in-frame rearrangements only. Not all clones are present; in checked studies, unresolved V genes account for under half, and no reason is known for the remainder. V, J and clone size were drawn from that table, and D and trimming were deduced from the DNA. Present in this sample are roughly 170,000 clones, 83% of which were seen just once. The ten largest clones add up to 4.4% of the sample.

Overall study results and their limits: Clinical and demographic metadata were provided uncurated, with the amount varying by source and participant.

Participants in the prospective study were aged roughly 18 to 89 years, lived in 20 to 25 United States geographic areas, and enrolled through a virtual design. To assign participants to cohorts, the prospective study relied on clinical history that participants themselves reported in a screening survey and a study questionnaire. For ImmuneRACE Cohort 3, a participant was defined as recovered based on two consecutive negative NP/OP PCR tests, clearance by a healthcare professional, or resolution of symptoms. In the prospective study, mobile phlebotomists collected whole blood, serum and a nasopharyngeal or oropharyngeal swab from each participant. Additional blood draws and questionnaires over an approximately two-month period could optionally be provided by prospective study participants. Blood samples from the prospective study were shipped frozen or at room temperature prior to DNA extraction.

The chain is assembled from TRBV4-1 and TRBJ2-5; TRBD2 is a weak D gene call, 5 bases matching. Sequencing input: PBMCs or T cells enriched from blood (not recorded which). This sequence originates from a woman aged 45-65 years who had recovered from COVID-19. The DNA sequence reads TGCGCCAGCAGCCAAGTTAACACGGGGGAGACCCAGTACTTC. It translates to CASSQVNTGETQYF.